This paragraph reports one T cell receptor (beta chain). The data were obtained in a study of radiotherapy plus CTLA-4 blockade in lung cancer. Enrolled patients, whose metastatic non-small-cell lung cancer was chemo-refractory, received focal radiation plus CTLA-4 blockade with ipilimumab. CDR3 size: 16 residues. V was pared by 4 bases and J by 4 bases, with 10 bases of the junction left unmatched. The V gene's germline CDR1 is SGDLS and CDR2 YYNGEE. Using immunoSEQ multiplex PCR, the repertoire was profiled, and TCRdb retains in-frame clones only, with some absent. The data contain approximately 100,000 clones, around 85% of them singletons.

The starting material was peripheral blood, obtained from a patient treated with radiotherapy plus ipilimumab. The receptor was derived from a human donor with non-small cell lung cancer that progressed on radiotherapy plus ipilimumab. Some clones in this sample may be carry-over from other donors' samples. The chain links TRBV9 to TRBJ1-1; 10 nucleotides align to TRBD1. CDR3 sequence (DNA): TGTGCCAGCAGCCCTTCCCCGGGGACAGGGGCCACTGAAGCTTTCTTT. Amino acid sequence: CASSPSPGTGATEAFF.